The clone carrying this TCR beta chain was seen just once. Its specificity is not known. PCR amplification relied on 60 Vbeta primers (plus 13 Jbeta primers). Clones were read by immunoSEQ multiplex PCR, and TCRdb kept only the in-frame ones, dropping some. The table has about 200,000 clones, 85% seen once. The record originates from a study of cytomegalovirus exposure and HLA in healthy donors. Study-level results: In a later analysis, V- and J-gene trimming of beta chains associated with a DCLRE1C missense variant, replicated independently. In an earlier analysis, in some 540 donors, most V segments appeared productive either ~90% or ~30% of the time. Reportedly, diagnosis of cytomegalovirus status by the classifier showed high specificity and sensitivity. Some public TCRs appeared in many individuals, while most sequences were rare.

The source of this sequence is a woman aged 45-60 years in good health and CMV-seronegative. The sequencing input was PBMCs.

CDR3 region: CASRSGSGNTGELFF. CDR3 sequence (DNA): TGTGCCAGCAGGTCGGGTAGCGGGAACACCGGGGAGCTGTTTTTT. The chain has TRBV28 and TRBJ2-2, with D possibly matching TRBD2 (6 bases). Germline CDR1 is MDHEN and CDR2 is SYDVKM. V lost 6 bases, J lost 1 base, and 12 bases lay in between. The CDR3 consists of 15 residues. The full variable domain, rest sourced from reference TRBV28 and TRBJ2-2, is DVKVTQSSRYLVKRTGEKVFLECVQDMDHENMFWYRQDPGLGLRLIYFSYDVKMKEKGDIPEGYSVSREKKERFSLILESASTNQTSMYLCASRSGSGNTGELFFGEGSRLTVL.